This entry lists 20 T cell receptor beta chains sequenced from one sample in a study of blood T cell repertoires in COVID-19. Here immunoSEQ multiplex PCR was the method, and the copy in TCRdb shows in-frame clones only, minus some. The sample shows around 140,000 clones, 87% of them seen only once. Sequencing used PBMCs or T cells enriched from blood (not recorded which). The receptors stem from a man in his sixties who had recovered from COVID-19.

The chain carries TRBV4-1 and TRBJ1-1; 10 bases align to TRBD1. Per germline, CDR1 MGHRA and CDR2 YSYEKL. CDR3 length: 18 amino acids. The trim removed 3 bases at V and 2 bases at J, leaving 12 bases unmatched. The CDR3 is CASSHLGDRGSRNTEAFF. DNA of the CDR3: TGCGCCAGCAGCCACCTTGGGGACAGGGGTTCGAGAAACACTGAAGCTTTCTTT.

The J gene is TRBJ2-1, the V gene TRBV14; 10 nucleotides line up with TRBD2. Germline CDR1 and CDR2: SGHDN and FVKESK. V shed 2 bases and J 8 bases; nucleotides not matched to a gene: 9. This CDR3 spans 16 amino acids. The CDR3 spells CASSQLGLAVWDEQFF. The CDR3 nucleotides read TGTGCCAGCAGCCAACTCGGACTAGCGGTCTGGGATGAGCAGTTCTTC.

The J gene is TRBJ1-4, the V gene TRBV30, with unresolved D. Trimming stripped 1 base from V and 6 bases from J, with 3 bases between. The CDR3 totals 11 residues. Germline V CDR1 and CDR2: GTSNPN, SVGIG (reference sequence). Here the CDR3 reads CAWSADEKLFF. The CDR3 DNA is TGTGCCTGGAGTGCAGATGAAAAACTGTTTTTT.

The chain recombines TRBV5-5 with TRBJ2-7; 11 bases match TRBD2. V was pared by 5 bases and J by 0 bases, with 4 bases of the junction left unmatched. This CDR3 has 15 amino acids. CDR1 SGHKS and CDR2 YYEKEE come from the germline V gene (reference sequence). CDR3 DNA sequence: TGTGCCAGCAGGGGGGGACTAGCGGCCTCCTACGAGCAGTACTTC. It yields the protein CASRGGLAASYEQYF.

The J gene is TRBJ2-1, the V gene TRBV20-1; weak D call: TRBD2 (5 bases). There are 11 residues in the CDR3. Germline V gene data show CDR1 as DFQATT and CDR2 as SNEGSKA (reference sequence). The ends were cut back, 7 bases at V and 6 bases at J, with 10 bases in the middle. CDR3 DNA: TGCAGTGTCGCGGACTTCAATGAGCAGTTCTTC. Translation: CSVADFNEQFF.

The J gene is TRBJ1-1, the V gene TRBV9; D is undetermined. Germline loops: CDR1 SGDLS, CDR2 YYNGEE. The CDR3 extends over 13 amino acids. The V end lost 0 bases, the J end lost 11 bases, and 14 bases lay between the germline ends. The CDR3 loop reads CASSVGQETTAFF. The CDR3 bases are TGTGCCAGCAGCGTAGGTCAGGAAACCACGGCTTTCTTT.

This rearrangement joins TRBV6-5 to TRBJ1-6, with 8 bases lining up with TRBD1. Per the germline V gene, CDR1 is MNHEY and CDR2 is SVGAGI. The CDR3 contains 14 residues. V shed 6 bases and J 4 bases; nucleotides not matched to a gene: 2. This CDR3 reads CASSRTGYNSPLHF. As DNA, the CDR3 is TGTGCCAGCAGCCGGACAGGGTATAATTCACCCCTCCACTTT.

CDR3 DNA sequence: TGTGCCAGCAGTTCTAGCGGGCCTTCCTACGAGCAGTACTTC. As protein: CASSSSGPSYEQYF. The rearrangement uses TRBV2 and TRBJ2-7, with 8 bases fitting TRBD2. Per the germline V gene, CDR1 is SNHLY and CDR2 is FYNNEI. Germline trimming cut 5 bases from V and 1 base from J; bases unmatched to any gene: 4. The CDR3 covers 14 residues.

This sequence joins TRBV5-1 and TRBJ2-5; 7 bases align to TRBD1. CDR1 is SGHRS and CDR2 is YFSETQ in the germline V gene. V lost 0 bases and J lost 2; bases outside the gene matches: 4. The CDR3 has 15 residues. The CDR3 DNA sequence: TGCGCCAGCAGCTTGGGAGGGACAGTACAAGAGACCCAGTACTTC. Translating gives CASSLGGTVQETQYF.

The CDR3 DNA follows: TGCGCCAGCAGCCAAGATCAGATTCGGGTGGAAGGCTACACCTTC. As protein: CASSQDQIRVEGYTF. J is TRBJ1-2 and V is TRBV4-1, with D unclear. This CDR3 region has 15 residues. V was trimmed by 0 bases and J by 8 bases, leaving 16 bases between them. Germline V gene lookup returns CDR1 MGHRA and CDR2 YSYEKL.

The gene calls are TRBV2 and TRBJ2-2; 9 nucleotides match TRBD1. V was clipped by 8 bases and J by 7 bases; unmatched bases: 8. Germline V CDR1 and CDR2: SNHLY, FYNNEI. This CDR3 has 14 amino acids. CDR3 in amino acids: CASVTGGFGGELFF. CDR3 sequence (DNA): TGTGCCAGCGTTACAGGGGGCTTCGGCGGGGAGCTGTTTTTT.

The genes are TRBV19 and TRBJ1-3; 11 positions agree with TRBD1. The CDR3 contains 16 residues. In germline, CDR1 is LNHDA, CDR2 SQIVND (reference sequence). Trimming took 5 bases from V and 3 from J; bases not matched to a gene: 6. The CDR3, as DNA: TGTGCCAGTAGTCAATCGGACAGGGGGCTTGGAAACACCATATATTTT. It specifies CASSQSDRGLGNTIYF.

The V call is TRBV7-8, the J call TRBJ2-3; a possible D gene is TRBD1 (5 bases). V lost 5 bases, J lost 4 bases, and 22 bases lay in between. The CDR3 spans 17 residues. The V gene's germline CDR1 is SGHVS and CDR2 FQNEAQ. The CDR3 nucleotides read TGTGCCAGCAGCCTACGAAGGGGTCTTACCCAGGCAGATACGCAGTATTTT. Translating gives CASSLRRGLTQADTQYF. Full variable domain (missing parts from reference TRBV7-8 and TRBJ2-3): GAGVSQSPRYKVAKRGQDVALRCDPISGHVSLFWYQQALGQGPEFLTYFQNEAQLDKSGLPSDRFFAERPEGSVSTLKIQRTQQEDSAVYLCASSLRRGLTQADTQYFGPGTRLTVL.

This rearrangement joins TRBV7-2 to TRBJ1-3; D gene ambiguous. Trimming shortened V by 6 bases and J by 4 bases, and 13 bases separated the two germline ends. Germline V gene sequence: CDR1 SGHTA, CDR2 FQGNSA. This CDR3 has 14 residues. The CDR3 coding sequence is TGTGCCAGCAGTTTGACGGGGTGGGGAAACACCATATATTTT. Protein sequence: CASSLTGWGNTIYF.

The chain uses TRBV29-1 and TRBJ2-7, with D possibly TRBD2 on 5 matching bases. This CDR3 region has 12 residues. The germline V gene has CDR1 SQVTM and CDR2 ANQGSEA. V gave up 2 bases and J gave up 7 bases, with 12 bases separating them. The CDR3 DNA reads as TGCAGCGTTGAAACGGGAAACTTTGAGCAGTACTTC. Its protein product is CSVETGNFEQYF.

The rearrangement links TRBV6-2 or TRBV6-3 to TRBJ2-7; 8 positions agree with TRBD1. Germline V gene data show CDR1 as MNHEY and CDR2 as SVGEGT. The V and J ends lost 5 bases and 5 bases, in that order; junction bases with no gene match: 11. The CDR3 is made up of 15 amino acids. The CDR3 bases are TGTGCCAGCAGTCAACCTACAGGGGGGATCCACGAGCAGTACTTC. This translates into CASSQPTGGIHEQYF.

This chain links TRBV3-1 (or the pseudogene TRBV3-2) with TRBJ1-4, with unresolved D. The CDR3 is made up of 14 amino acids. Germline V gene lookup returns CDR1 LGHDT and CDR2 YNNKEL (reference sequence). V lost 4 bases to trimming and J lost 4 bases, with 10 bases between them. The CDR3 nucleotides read TGTGCCAGCAGCCCCACCTTTAGTAATGAAAAACTGTTTTTT. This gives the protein CASSPTFSNEKLFF.

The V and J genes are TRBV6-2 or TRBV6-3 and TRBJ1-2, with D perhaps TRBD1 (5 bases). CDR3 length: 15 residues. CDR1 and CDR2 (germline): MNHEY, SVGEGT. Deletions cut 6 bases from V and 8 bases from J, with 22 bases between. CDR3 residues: CASSTKPTEKHGYTF. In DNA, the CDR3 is TGTGCCAGCAGCACCAAACCGACAGAGAAACACGGCTACACCTTC.

CDR3 bases: TGTGCCAGCAGCCCAGGGGACAGGTTCAACTATGGCTACACCTTC. Translated: CASSPGDRFNYGYTF. The rearrangement links TRBV7-8 to TRBJ1-2; 8 positions agree with TRBD1. Germline CDR1 reads SGHVS; CDR2 reads FQNEAQ. V dropped 5 bases and J dropped 2; count of bases not matched to a gene: 7. The CDR3 covers 15 residues.

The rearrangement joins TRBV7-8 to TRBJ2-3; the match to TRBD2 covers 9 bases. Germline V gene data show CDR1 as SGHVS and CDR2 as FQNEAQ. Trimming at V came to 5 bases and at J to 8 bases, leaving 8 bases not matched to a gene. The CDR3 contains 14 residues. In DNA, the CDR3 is TGTGCCAGCAGCCCAAGGACTAGCGTCCGTACGCAGTATTTT. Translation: CASSPRTSVRTQYF.